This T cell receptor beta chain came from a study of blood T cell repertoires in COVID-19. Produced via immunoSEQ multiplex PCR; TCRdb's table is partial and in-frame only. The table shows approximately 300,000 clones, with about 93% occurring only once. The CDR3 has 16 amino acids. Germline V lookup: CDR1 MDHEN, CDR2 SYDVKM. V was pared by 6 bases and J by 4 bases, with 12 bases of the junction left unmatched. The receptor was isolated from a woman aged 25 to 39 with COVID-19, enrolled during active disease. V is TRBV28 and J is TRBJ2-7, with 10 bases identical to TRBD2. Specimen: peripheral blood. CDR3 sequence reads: CASSPRVAGGWYEQYF. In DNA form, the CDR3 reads TGTGCCAGCAGCCCCCGGGTAGCGGGAGGTTGGTACGAGCAGTACTTC. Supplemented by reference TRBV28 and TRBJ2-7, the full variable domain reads DVKVTQSSRYLVKRTGEKVFLECVQDMDHENMFWYRQDPGLGLRLIYFSYDVKMKEKGDIPEGYSVSREKKERFSLILESASTNQTSMYLCASSPRVAGGWYEQYFGPGTRLTVT.